The entry that follows covers one T cell receptor beta chain sequence. Trimming pared 1 base from V and 3 bases from J, leaving 13 bases between. The CDR3 loop spans 15 amino acids. Germline V gene sequence: CDR1 SGDLS, CDR2 YYNGEE. The sample belongs to a study of tumor T cells in aggressive B-cell lymphoma. Only in-frame clones appear in the TCRdb table, and some are missing; sequencing was by immunoSEQ multiplex PCR. The table includes 8,900 or so clones, approximately 84% detected once. This receptor was taken from an adult with diffuse large B cell lymphoma. Source material: tumor tissue. The rearrangement joins TRBV9 to TRBJ1-1; tentatively, D is TRBD1 (5 bases). The CDR3, as DNA: TGTGCCAGCAGCGTACTACCAGGGCCGGACACTGAAGCTTTCTTT. Protein: CASSVLPGPDTEAFF.